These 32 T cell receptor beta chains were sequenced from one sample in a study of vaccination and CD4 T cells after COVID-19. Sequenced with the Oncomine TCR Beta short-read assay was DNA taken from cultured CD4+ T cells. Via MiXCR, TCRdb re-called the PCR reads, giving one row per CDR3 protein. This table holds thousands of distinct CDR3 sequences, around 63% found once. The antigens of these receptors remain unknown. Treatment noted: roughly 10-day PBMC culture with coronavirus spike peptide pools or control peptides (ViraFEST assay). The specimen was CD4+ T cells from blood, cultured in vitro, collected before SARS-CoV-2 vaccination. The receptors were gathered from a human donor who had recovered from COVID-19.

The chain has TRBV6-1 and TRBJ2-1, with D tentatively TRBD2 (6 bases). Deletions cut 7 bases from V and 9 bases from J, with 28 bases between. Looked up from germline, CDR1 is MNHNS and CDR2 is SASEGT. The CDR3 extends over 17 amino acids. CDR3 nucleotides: TGTGCCAGCACCCCATCCCGTCATCGGGACTCAGCGGCTGAGCAGTTCTTC. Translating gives CASTPSRHRDSAAEQFF.

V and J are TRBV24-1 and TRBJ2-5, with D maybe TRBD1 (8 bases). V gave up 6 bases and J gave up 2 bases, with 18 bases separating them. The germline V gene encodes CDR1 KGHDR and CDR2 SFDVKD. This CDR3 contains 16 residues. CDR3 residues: CATSLGGDRLQETQYF. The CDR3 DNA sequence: TGTGCCACCAGTTTGGGAGGGGACAGGCTTCAAGAGACCCAGTACTTC.

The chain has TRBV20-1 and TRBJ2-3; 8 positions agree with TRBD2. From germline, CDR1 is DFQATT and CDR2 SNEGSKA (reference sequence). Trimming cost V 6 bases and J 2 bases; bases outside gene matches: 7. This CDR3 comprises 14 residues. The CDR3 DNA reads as TGCAGTGCCGCGAGCGGGAGCCTCACAGATACGCAGTATTTT. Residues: CSAASGSLTDTQYF.

This CDR3 is CASSVGLAGGPGAGELFF. The CDR3 nucleotides read TGTGCCAGCAGTGTGGGACTAGCGGGAGGGCCGGGAGCCGGGGAGCTGTTTTTT. J is TRBJ2-2 and V is TRBV2; 16 bases agree with TRBD2. CDR1 SNHLY and CDR2 FYNNEI come from the germline V gene. J lost 6 bases, V lost 4 bases, and 8 bases had no gene match. The CDR3 runs 18 residues.

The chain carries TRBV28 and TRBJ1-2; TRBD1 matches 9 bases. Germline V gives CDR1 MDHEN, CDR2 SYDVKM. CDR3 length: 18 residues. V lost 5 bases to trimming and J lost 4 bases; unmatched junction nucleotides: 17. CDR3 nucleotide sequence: TGTGCCAGCAGTGACATCCGGGACAGGGTAAGGGAAGGCTATGGCTACACCTTC. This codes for CASSDIRDRVREGYGYTF.

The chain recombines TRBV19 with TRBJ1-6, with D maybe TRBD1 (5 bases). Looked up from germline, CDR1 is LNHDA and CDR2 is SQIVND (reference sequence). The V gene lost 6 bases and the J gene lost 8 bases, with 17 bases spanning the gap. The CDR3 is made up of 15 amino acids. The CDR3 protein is CASSPPGRSYSPLHF. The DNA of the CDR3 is TGTGCCAGTAGCCCACCGGGACGCAGTTATTCACCCCTCCACTTT.

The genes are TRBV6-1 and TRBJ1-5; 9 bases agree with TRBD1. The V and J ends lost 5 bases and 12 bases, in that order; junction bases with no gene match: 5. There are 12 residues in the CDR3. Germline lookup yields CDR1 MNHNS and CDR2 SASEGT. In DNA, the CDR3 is TGTGCCAGCAGTCCCCGGGACAGGGTCCAGCATTTT. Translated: CASSPRDRVQHF.

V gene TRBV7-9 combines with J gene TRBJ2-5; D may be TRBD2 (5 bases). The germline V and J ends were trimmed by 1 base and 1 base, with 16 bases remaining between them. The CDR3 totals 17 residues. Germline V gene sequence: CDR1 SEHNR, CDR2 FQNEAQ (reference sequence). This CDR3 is CASSLGYEWGVQETQYF. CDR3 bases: TGTGCCAGCAGCTTAGGATATGAGTGGGGAGTCCAAGAGACCCAGTACTTC. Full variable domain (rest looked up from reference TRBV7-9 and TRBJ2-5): DTGVSQNPRHKITKRGQNVTFRCDPISEHNRLYWYRQTLGQGPEFLTYFQNEAQLEKSRLLSDRFSAERPKGSFSTLEIQRTEQGDSAMYLCASSLGYEWGVQETQYFGPGTRLLVL.

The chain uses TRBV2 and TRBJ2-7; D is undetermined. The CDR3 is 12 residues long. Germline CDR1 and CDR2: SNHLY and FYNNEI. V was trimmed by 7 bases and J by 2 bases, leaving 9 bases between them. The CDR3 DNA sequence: TGTGCCAGCACCGCGGACCCCTACGAGCAGTACTTC. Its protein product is CASTADPYEQYF.

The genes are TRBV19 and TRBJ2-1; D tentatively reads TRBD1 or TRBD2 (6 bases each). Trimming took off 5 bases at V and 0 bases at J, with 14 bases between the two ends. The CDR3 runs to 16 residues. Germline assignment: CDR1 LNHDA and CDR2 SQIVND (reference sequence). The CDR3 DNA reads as TGTGCCAGTAGTTCCCGAGGGGGGAGCTCCTACAATGAGCAGTTCTTC. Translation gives CASSSRGGSSYNEQFF.

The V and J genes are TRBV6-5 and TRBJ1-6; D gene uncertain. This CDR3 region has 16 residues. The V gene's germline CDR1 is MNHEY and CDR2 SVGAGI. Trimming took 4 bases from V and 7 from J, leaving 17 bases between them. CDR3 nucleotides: TGTGCCAGCAGTTCCTCGTTTAGAATAGGAAATTCACCCCTCCACTTT. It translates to CASSSSFRIGNSPLHF.

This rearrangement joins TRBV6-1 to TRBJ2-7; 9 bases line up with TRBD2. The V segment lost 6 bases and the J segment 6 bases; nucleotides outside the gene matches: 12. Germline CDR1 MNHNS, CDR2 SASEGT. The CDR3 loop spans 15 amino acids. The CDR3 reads CASRISGTSSGEQYF. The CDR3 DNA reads TGTGCCAGCAGAATCAGCGGGACTAGCTCCGGCGAGCAGTACTTC.

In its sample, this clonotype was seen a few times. CDR3 residues: CSAKDRAANTGELFF. The DNA of the CDR3 is TGCAGTGCTAAGGACAGGGCGGCGAACACCGGGGAGCTGTTTTTT. The rearrangement joins TRBV20-1 to TRBJ2-2, with TRBD1 identical over 8 bases. The CDR3 runs 15 residues. Germline CDR1 DFQATT, CDR2 SNEGSKA (reference sequence). V gave up 4 bases and J gave up 0 bases; unmatched junction bases: 4.

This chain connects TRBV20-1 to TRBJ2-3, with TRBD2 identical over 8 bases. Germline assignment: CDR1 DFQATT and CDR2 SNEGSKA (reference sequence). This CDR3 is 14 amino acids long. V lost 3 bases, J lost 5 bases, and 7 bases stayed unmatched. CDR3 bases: TGCAGTGCTAGCGGGAGGGGTTCGGGAGATACGCAGTATTTT. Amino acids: CSASGRGSGDTQYF.

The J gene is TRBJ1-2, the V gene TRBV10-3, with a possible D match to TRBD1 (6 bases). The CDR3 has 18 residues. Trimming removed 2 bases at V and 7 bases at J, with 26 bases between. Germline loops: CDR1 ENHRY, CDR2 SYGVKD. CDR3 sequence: CAISEISRVRGARGGYTF. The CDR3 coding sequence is TGTGCCATCAGTGAGATCAGCCGGGTTAGGGGGGCGAGAGGTGGCTACACCTTC.

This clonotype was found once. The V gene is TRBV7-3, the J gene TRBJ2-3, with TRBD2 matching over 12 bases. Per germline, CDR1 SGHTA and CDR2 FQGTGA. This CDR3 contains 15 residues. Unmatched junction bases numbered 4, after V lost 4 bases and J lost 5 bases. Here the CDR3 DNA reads TGTGCCAGCAGCTCCAGACTAGCGGGAGAAGATACGCAGTATTTT. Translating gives CASSSRLAGEDTQYF.

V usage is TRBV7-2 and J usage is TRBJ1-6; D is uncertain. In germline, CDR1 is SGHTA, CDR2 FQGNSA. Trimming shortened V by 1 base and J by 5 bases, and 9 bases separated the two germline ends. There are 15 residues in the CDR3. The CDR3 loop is CASSLGQADNSPLHF. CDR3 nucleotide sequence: TGTGCCAGCAGCTTAGGGCAGGCAGATAATTCACCCCTCCACTTT.

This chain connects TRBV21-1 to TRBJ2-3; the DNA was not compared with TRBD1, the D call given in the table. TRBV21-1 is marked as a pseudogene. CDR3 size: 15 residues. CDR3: CASSKARGGTDTQYF. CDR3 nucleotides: TGTGCCAGCAGCAAGGCCCGAGGGGGCACAGATACGCAGTATTTT.

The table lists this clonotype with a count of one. The CDR3 region is CASSSRTSGSYEQYF. The CDR3 DNA follows: TGTGCCAGCAGTTCCCGGACTAGCGGCTCCTACGAGCAGTACTTC. The chain employs TRBV12-3 or TRBV12-4 and TRBJ2-7, with TRBD2 matching over 10 bases. The CDR3 runs 15 residues. The V and J ends lost 4 bases and 0 bases, in that order; junction bases with no gene match: 3.

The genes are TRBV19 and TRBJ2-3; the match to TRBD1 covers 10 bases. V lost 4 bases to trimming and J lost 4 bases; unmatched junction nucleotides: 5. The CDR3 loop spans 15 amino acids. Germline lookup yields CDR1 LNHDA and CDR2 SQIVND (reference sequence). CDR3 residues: CASSTDRGRPDTQYF. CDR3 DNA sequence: TGTGCCAGTAGTACTGACAGGGGGCGCCCAGATACGCAGTATTTT.

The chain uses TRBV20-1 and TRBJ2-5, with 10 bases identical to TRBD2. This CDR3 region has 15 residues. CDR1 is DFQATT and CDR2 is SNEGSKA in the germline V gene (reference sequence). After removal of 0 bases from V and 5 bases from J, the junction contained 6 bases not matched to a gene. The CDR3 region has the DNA TGCAGTGCTAGAGATCGGGTTAGCGGGGGGGAGACCCAGTACTTC. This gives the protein CSARDRVSGGETQYF.

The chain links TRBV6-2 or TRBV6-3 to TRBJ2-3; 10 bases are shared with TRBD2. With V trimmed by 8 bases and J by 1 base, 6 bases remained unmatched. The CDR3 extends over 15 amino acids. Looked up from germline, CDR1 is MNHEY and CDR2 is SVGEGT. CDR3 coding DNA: TGTGCCAGCGTACGAGGACTAGCGGGCACAGATACGCAGTATTTT. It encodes CASVRGLAGTDTQYF.

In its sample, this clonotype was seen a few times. CDR3 in amino acids: CATSRGDPFYTGELFF. The DNA of the CDR3 is TGTGCCACCAGCAGAGGGGATCCCTTCTACACCGGGGAGCTGTTTTTT. V gene TRBV15 combines with J gene TRBJ2-2; D is unclear. The CDR3 covers 16 residues. V was pared by 1 base and J by 3 bases, with 12 bases between. Germline CDR1 reads LNHNV; CDR2 reads YYDKDF (reference sequence).

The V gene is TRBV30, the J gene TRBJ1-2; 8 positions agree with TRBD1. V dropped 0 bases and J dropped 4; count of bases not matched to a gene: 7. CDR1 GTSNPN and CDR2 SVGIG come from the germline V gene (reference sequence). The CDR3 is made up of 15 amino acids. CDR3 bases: TGTGCCTGGAGTGTACGGGCAGGGGGCGTCTATGGCTACACCTTC. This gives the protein CAWSVRAGGVYGYTF.

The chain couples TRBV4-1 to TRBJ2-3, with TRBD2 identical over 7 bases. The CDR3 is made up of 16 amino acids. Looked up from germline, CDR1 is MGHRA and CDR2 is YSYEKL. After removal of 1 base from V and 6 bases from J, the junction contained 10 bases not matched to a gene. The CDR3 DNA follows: TGCGCCAGCAGCCAAGTATTAAGCGGGAAAGATGATACGCAGTATTTT. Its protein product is CASSQVLSGKDDTQYF.

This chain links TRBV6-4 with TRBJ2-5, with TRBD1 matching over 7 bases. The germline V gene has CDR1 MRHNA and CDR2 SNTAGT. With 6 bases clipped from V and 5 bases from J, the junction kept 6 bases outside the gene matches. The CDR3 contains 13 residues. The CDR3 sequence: CASSSTGAETQYF. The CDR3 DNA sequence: TGTGCCAGCAGCTCCACAGGGGCGGAGACCCAGTACTTC.

The CDR3 is CASRLDRRTGELFF. CDR3 nucleotide sequence: TGTGCCAGTAGGCTGGACAGACGAACCGGGGAGCTGTTTTTT. The chain carries TRBV19 and TRBJ2-2, with TRBD1 as a possible D gene (6 bases). V was pared by 6 bases and J by 5 bases, with 13 bases between. Germline CDR1 is LNHDA and CDR2 is SQIVND (reference sequence). The CDR3 runs 14 residues.

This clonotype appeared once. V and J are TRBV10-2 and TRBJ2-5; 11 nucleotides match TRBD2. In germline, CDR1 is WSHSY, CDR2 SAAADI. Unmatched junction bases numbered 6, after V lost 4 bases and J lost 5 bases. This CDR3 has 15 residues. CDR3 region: CASSGVAGGGETQYF. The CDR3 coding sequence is TGCGCCAGCAGTGGAGTAGCGGGAGGGGGGGAGACCCAGTACTTC.

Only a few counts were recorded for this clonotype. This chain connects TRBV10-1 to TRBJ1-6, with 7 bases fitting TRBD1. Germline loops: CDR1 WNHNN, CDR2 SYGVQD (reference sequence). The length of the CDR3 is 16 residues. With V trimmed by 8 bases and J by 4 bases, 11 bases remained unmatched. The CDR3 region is CASVHRGLRYNSPLHF. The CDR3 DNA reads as TGCGCCAGCGTCCACAGGGGATTAAGGTATAATTCACCCCTCCACTTT.

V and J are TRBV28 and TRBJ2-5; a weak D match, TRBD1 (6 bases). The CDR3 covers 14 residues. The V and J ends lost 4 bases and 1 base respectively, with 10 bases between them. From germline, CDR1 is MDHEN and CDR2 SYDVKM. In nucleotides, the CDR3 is TGTGCCAGCAGTTCTGGACAGATCCAAGAGACCCAGTACTTC. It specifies CASSSGQIQETQYF.

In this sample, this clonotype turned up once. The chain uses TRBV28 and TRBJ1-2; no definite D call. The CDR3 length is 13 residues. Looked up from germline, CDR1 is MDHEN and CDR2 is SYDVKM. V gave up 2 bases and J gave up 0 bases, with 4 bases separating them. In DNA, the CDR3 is TGTGCCAGCAGTTTAACCACTAACTATGGCTACACCTTC. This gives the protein CASSLTTNYGYTF.

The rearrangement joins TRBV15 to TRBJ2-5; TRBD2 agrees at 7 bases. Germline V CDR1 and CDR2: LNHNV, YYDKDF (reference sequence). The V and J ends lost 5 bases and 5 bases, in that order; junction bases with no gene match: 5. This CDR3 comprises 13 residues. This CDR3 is CATSDVGGETQYF. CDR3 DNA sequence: TGTGCCACCAGCGACGTGGGGGGGGAGACCCAGTACTTC.